The T cell receptor beta chain described here comes from a study of shared clonotypes between healthy human individuals. Study-wide findings and caveats: Investigators expected sequencing depth to affect clonotype sharing among donors.

A deep-level run was used for the assay. Genomic DNA per cell subset filled all wells of several immunoSEQ plates. Original handling: Junction-only sequences produced by ImmunoSEQ had no quality scores, so filtering differed. TCRdb keeps only in-frame clones here, not all; method: immunoSEQ multiplex PCR. The DNA was the basis for D and trimming; V, J and clone size are from that table. The table has fewer than 700,000 clones, roughly 79% seen once. On this clone: Antigen unknown.

The CDR3 has 16 residues. V gave up 4 bases and J gave up 5 bases, with 19 bases separating them. Germline V gene lookup returns CDR1 MNHNS and CDR2 SASEGT. The TCR was taken from a woman aged 40 to 50 in good health. Some clones in this sample may be carry-over from other donors' samples. The sequenced sample was PBMCs. This rearrangement joins TRBV6-1 to TRBJ2-3; a possible D gene is TRBD1 (5 bases). CDR3 loop: CASSAAVAGRKDTQYF. CDR3 coding DNA: TGTGCCAGCAGTGCCGCGGTCGCAGGGCGTAAAGATACGCAGTATTTT.